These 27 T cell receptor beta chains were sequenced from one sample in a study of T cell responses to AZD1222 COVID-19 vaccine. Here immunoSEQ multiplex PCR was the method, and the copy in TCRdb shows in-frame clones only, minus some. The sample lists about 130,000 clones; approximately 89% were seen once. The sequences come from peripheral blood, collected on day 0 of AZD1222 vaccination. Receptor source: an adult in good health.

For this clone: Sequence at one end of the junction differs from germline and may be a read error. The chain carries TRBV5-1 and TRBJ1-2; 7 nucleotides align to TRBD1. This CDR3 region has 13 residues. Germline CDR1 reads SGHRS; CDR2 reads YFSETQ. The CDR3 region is CTSSLGQTYGYTF. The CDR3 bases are TGCACCAGCAGCTTGGGACAGACTTATGGCTACACCTTC.

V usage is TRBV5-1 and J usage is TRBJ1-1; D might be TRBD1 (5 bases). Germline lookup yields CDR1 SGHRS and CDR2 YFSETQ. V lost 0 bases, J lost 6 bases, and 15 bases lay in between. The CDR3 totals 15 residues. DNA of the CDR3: TGCGCCAGCAGCTTGGATGCAGGGCAGGTCTCTGAAGCTTTCTTT. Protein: CASSLDAGQVSEAFF.

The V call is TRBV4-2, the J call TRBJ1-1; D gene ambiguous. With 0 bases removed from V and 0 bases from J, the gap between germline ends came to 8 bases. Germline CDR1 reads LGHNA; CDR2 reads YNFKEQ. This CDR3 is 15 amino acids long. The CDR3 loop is CASSQDGRMNTEAFF. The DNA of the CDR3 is TGTGCCAGCAGCCAAGACGGCCGCATGAACACTGAAGCTTTCTTT.

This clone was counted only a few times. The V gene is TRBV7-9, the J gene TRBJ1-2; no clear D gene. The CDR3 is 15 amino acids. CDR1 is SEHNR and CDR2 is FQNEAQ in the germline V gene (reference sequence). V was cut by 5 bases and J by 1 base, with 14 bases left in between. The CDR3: CASSPAMWGNYGYTF. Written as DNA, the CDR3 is TGTGCCAGCAGCCCCGCCATGTGGGGTAACTATGGCTACACCTTC.

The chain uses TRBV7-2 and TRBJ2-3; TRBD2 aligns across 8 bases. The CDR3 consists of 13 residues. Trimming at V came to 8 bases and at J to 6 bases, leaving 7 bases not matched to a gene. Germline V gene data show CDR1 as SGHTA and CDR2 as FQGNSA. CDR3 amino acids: CASGRGGYDTQYF. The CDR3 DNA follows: TGTGCCAGCGGCCGGGGGGGCTATGATACGCAGTATTTT.

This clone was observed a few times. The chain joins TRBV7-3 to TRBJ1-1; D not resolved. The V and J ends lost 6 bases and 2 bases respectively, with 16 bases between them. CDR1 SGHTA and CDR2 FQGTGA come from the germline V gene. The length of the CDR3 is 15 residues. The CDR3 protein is CASRQKVTDNTEAFF. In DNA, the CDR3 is TGTGCCAGCAGACAAAAGGTTACGGACAACACTGAAGCTTTCTTT.

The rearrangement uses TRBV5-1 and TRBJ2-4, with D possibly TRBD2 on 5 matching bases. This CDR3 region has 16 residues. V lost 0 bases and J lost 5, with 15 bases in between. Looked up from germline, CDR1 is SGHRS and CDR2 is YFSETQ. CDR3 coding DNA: TGCGCCAGCAGCTTGGAGGCCCAAGGAGGCCAAAACATTCAGTACTTC. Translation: CASSLEAQGGQNIQYF.

CDR3 protein: CASSYGQDGPYEQYF. Here the CDR3 DNA reads TGTGCCAGCAGTTACGGACAGGACGGTCCCTACGAGCAGTACTTC. The V and J genes are TRBV6-2 or TRBV6-3 and TRBJ2-7; 7 bases match TRBD1. The CDR3 is made up of 15 amino acids. V dropped 2 bases and J dropped 2; count of bases not matched to a gene: 6. Germline CDR1 and CDR2: MNHEY and SVGEGT.

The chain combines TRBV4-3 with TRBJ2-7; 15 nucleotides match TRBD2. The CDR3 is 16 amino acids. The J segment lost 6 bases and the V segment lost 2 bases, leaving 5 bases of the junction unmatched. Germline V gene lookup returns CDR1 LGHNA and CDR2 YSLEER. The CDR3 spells CASSQSPGLAGGEQYF. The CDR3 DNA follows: TGCGCCAGCAGCCAATCGCCGGGACTAGCGGGAGGCGAGCAGTACTTC.

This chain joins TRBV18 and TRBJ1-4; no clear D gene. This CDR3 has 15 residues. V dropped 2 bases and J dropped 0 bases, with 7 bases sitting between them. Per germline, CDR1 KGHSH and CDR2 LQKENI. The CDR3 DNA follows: TGTGCCAGCTCACCAGTCGGAGCAACTAATGAAAAACTGTTTTTT. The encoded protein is CASSPVGATNEKLFF.

CDR3 DNA sequence: TGTGCCAGCAGCTCCGGGGTCGGCTTTCAAGAGACCCAGTACTTC. This translates into CASSSGVGFQETQYF. The chain couples TRBV3-1 (or the pseudogene TRBV3-2) to TRBJ2-5, with D possibly matching TRBD2 (5 bases). Per germline, CDR1 LGHDT and CDR2 YNNKEL (reference sequence). Trimming cost V 5 bases and J 2 bases, with 15 bases left between them. The CDR3 has 15 amino acids.

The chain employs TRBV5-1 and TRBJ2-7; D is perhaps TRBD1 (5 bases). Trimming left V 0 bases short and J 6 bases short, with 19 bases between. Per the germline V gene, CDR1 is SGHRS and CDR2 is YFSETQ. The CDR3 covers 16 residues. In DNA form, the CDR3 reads TGCGCCAGCAGCTTGGGTTTATGGGGCTTCGAGAGCGAGCAGTACTTC. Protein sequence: CASSLGLWGFESEQYF.

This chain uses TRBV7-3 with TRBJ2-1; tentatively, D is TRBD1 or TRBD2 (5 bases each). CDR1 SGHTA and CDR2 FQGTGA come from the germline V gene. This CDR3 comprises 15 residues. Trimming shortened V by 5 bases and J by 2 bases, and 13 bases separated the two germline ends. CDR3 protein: CASSKGRATYNEQFF. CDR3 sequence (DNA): TGTGCCAGCAGCAAGGGACGGGCGACCTACAATGAGCAGTTCTTC.

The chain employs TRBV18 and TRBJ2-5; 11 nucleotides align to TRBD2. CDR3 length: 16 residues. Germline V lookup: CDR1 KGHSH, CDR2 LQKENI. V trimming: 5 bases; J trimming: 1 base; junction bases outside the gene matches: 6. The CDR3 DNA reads TGTGCCAGCTCAGCGGGACTAGCGGATACCCAAGAGACCCAGTACTTC. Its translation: CASSAGLADTQETQYF.

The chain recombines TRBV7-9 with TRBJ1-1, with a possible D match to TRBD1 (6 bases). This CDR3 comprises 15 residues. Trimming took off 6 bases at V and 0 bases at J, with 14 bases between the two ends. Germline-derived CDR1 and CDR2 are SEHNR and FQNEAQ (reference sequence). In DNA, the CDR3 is TGTGCCAGCAGACCAGGACAGATGATGAACACTGAAGCTTTCTTT. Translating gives CASRPGQMMNTEAFF.

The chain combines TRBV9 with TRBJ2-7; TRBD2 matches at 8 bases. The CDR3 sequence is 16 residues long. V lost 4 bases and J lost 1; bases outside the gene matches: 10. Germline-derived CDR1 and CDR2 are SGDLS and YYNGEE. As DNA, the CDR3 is TGTGCCAGCAGCCCGAAGAGCGGGAGTGCATCCTACGAGCAGTACTTC. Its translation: CASSPKSGSASYEQYF. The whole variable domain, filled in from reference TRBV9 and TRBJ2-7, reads DSGVTQTPKHLITATGQRVTLRCSPRSGDLSVYWYQQSLDQGLQFLIQYYNGEERAKGNILERFSAQQFPDLHSELNLSSLELGDSALYFCASSPKSGSASYEQYFGPGTRLTVT.

This chain's CDR3 is CASKNGQGENQPQHF. The DNA for the CDR3 is TGTGCCAGCAAGAACGGACAGGGGGAAAATCAGCCCCAGCATTTT. The chain couples TRBV2 to TRBJ1-5, with TRBD1 matching 10 bases. The CDR3 contains 15 residues. The V and J ends lost 7 bases and 4 bases, in that order; junction bases with no gene match: 7. The germline CDR1 and CDR2 sequences are SNHLY and FYNNEI.

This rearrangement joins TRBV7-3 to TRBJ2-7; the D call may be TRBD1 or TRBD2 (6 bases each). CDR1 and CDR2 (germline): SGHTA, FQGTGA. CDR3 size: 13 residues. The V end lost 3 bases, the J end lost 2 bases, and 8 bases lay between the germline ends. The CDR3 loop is CASSLGGTYEQYF. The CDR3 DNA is TGTGCCAGCAGCTTGGGGGGCACCTACGAGCAGTACTTC.

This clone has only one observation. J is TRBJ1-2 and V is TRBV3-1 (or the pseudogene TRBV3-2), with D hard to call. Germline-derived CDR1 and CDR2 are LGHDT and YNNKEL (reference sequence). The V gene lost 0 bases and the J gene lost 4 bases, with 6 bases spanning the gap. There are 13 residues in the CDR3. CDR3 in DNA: TGTGCCAGCAGCCAAGATGCAGGCTATGGCTACACCTTC. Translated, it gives CASSQDAGYGYTF.

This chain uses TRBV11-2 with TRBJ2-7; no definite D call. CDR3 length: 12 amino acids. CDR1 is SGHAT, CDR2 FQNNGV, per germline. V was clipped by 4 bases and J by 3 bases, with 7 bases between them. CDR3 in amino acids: CASSSSFYEQYF. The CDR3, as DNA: TGTGCCAGCAGCTCGTCGTTCTACGAGCAGTACTTC.

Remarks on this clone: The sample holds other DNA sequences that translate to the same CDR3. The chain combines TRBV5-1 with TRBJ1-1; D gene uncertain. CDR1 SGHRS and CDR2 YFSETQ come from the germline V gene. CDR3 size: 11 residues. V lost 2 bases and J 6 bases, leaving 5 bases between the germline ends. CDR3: CASSLGSEAFF. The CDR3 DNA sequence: TGCGCCAGCAGCTTAGGGTCTGAAGCTTTCTTT.

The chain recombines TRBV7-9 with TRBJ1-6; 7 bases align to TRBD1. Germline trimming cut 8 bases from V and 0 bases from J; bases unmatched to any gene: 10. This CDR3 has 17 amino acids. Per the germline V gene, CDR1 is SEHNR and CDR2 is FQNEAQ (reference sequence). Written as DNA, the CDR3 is TGTGCCAGCTCCCGGGACAGCTTCAGCTCCTATAATTCACCCCTCCACTTT. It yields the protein CASSRDSFSSYNSPLHF.

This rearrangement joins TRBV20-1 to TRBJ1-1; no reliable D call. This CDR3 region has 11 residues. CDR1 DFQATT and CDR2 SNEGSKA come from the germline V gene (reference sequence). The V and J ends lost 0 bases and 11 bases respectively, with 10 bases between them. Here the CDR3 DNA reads TGCAGTGCTAGAGATGCCCGTCAGGCTTTCTTT. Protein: CSARDARQAFF.

The CDR3 spells CASSFSSGSSDTQYF. In DNA form, the CDR3 reads TGTGCCAGCAGCTTTTCTAGCGGGAGTTCAGATACGCAGTATTTT. The genes are TRBV9 and TRBJ2-3; 10 nucleotides align to TRBD2. V was pared by 4 bases and J by 4 bases, with 6 bases of the junction left unmatched. Germline CDR1 SGDLS, CDR2 YYNGEE. CDR3 length: 15 residues.

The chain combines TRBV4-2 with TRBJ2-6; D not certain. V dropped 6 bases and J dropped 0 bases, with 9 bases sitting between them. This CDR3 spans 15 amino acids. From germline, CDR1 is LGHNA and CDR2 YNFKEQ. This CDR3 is CASRGPFSGANVLTF. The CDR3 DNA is TGTGCCAGCAGGGGCCCCTTCTCTGGGGCCAACGTCCTGACTTTC.

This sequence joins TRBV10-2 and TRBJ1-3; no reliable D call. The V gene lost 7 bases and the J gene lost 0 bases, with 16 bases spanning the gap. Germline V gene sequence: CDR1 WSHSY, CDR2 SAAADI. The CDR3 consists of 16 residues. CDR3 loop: CASTFSRSSSGNTIYF. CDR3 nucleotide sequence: TGCGCCAGCACCTTCAGTCGCTCTAGCTCTGGAAACACCATATATTTT.

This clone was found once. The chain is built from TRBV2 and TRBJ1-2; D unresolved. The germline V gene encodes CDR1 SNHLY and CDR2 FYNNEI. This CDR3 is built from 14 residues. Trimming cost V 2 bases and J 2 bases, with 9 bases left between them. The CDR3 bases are TGTGCCAGCAGTGAAAGCACCGCAAACTATGGCTACACCTTC. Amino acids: CASSESTANYGYTF.